The 13 T cell receptor beta chains presented below share a single source sample, sequenced in a study of ipilimumab plus nivolumab after autologous stem cell transplantation. Assay used: immunoSEQ multiplex PCR; TCRdb lists only in-frame clones, some missing. The table has 20,000 to 25,000 clones, 70% to 85% seen once. The sample consisted of PBMCs, taken in a trial of ipilimumab plus nivolumab as post-transplant consolidation. Source of these receptors: a male donor with diffuse large B-cell lymphoma.

The chain combines TRBV6-5 with TRBJ1-2, with no clear D. Germline V gene sequence: CDR1 MNHEY, CDR2 SVGAGI. There are 12 residues in the CDR3. Trimming took 0 bases from V and 8 from J, leaving 7 bases between them. The CDR3 DNA reads as TGTGCCAGCAGTTACTCATACCGGGGCTACACCTTC. Residues: CASSYSYRGYTF.

V is TRBV10-2 and J is TRBJ2-7; TRBD2 agrees at 9 bases. Per the germline V gene, CDR1 is WSHSY and CDR2 is SAAADI. Trimming cost V 2 bases and J 1 base; bases outside gene matches: 3. The CDR3 totals 15 residues. The CDR3 DNA reads TGCGCCAGCAGTGAGGGGACTAGCACGTCCTACGAGCAGTACTTC. It translates to CASSEGTSTSYEQYF.

V is TRBV19 and J is TRBJ2-5; D is uncertain. Trimming shortened V by 3 bases and J by 2 bases, and 13 bases separated the two germline ends. The CDR3 is 15 residues long. Germline V gene lookup returns CDR1 LNHDA and CDR2 SQIVND (reference sequence). The CDR3 DNA sequence: TGTGCCAGTAGTATTAGTAGAGCCACTCAAGAGACCCAGTACTTC. It specifies CASSISRATQETQYF.

The table lists this clone with a few counts. J is TRBJ1-2 and V is TRBV7-6; 11 bases fit TRBD1. This CDR3 is built from 15 residues. Germline CDR1 reads SGHVS; CDR2 reads FNYEAQ. Germline trimming cut 0 bases from V and 5 bases from J; bases unmatched to any gene: 2. The CDR3 is CASSLAGTGGYGYTF. The CDR3 DNA is TGTGCCAGCAGCTTAGCCGGGACAGGGGGGTATGGCTACACCTTC.

This clone was seen more than once but under ten times. The genes are TRBV7-3 and TRBJ2-1; D not resolved. The CDR3 runs 16 residues. V shed 2 bases and J shed 2 bases, with 13 bases lying between them. Germline V gene data show CDR1 as SGHTA and CDR2 as FQGTGA. The CDR3 region has the DNA TGTGCCAGCAGCTTATCCCCCCAACCCCCCTACAATGAGCAGTTCTTC. Translated: CASSLSPQPPYNEQFF.

This clone turned up a few times. This sequence joins TRBV2 and TRBJ2-6; D call uncertain. The CDR3 consists of 13 residues. Germline assignment: CDR1 SNHLY and CDR2 FYNNEI. Trimming stripped 3 bases from V and 4 bases from J, with 4 bases between. DNA for the CDR3: TGTGCCAGCAGTGAGGTCGGGGCCAACGTCCTGACTTTC. Its protein product is CASSEVGANVLTF.

The chain has TRBV11-3 and TRBJ2-1; possibly TRBD1 for D (5 bases). V was pared by 4 bases and J by 3 bases, with 13 bases between. From germline, CDR1 is SGHNT and CDR2 YENEEA. CDR3 length: 15 amino acids. CDR3 residues: CASSSPSQGYNEQFF. As DNA, the CDR3 is TGTGCCAGCAGCTCCCCCTCGCAGGGCTACAATGAGCAGTTCTTC.

The V call is TRBV9, the J call TRBJ2-2; D tentatively reads TRBD1 or TRBD2 (5 bases each). The CDR3 is 13 amino acids. Germline values: CDR1 SGDLS, CDR2 YYNGEE. With 5 bases removed from V and 4 bases from J, the gap between germline ends came to 9 bases. The CDR3 DNA reads TGTGCCAGCAGTATGGGGGTCACCGGGGAGCTGTTTTTT. This encodes CASSMGVTGELFF.

CDR3 nucleotides: TGTGCCAGCACCCTCGACGGGGACTTAGGCGGCGATGAGCAGTTCTTC. This gives the protein CASTLDGDLGGDEQFF. J is TRBJ2-1 and V is TRBV21-1; the table's D call, TRBD2, was not checked against the DNA. TRBV21-1 is listed as a pseudogene. The CDR3 has 16 amino acids.

J is TRBJ1-2 and V is TRBV29-1; D call uncertain. V was trimmed by 4 bases and J by 8 bases, leaving 20 bases between them. Germline V CDR1 and CDR2: SQVTM, ANQGSEA. The CDR3 is 14 residues long. In DNA form, the CDR3 reads TGCAGCGTTGGTTCGGCAGGCCAAGCGGGGGGCTACACCTTC. Translation gives CSVGSAGQAGGYTF.

The chain has TRBV9 and TRBJ1-3; D gene unclear. Looked up from germline, CDR1 is SGDLS and CDR2 is YYNGEE. The CDR3 totals 13 residues. V shed 4 bases and J shed 4 bases, with 9 bases lying between them. The CDR3 loop reads CASSSSIGNTIYF. The CDR3 coding sequence is TGTGCCAGCAGCTCCAGCATCGGAAACACCATATATTTT. Full variable domain (remainder filled in from reference TRBV9 and TRBJ1-3): DSGVTQTPKHLITATGQRVTLRCSPRSGDLSVYWYQQSLDQGLQFLIQYYNGEERAKGNILERFSAQQFPDLHSELNLSSLELGDSALYFCASSSSIGNTIYFGEGSWLTVV.

This chain uses TRBV6-1 with TRBJ1-1; no reliable D call. There are 14 residues in the CDR3. Per the germline V gene, CDR1 is MNHNS and CDR2 is SASEGT. Deletions cut 1 base from V and 0 bases from J, with 6 bases between. CDR3 protein: CASSEVGMNTEAFF. In DNA form, the CDR3 reads TGTGCCAGCAGTGAAGTAGGGATGAACACTGAAGCTTTCTTT.

This chain connects TRBV9 to TRBJ1-2, with a possible D match to TRBD1 (6 bases). Germline values: CDR1 SGDLS, CDR2 YYNGEE. V was pared by 0 bases and J by 6 bases, with 12 bases between. The CDR3 is 14 residues long. This chain's CDR3 is CASSVAWQGNGYTF. For the CDR3, the DNA is TGTGCCAGCAGCGTAGCGTGGCAGGGGAATGGCTACACCTTC.